This TCR beta chain derives from a study of T cell changes during pregnancy in multiple sclerosis. As for this clone: An end of the junction does not agree with germline; a read error may underlie this.

Germline CDR1 reads LNHDA; CDR2 reads SQIVND (reference sequence). The CDR3 runs 12 residues. Libraries were prepared by immunoSEQ multiplex PCR; TCRdb keeps only in-frame clonotypes and omits some of them. Among some 58,000 clones listed, 90% to 97% were seen once. The receptor was isolated from a female donor with multiple sclerosis, enrolled in a pregnancy study. The sample was CD8+ T cells from peripheral blood mononuclear cells, taken after pregnancy. The V gene is TRBV19, the J gene TRBJ1-5; D unresolved. The CDR3 sequence is CASRPTDQAQHF. CDR3 DNA: TGTGCCAGCCGTCCTACGGATCAGGCCCAGCATTTT.